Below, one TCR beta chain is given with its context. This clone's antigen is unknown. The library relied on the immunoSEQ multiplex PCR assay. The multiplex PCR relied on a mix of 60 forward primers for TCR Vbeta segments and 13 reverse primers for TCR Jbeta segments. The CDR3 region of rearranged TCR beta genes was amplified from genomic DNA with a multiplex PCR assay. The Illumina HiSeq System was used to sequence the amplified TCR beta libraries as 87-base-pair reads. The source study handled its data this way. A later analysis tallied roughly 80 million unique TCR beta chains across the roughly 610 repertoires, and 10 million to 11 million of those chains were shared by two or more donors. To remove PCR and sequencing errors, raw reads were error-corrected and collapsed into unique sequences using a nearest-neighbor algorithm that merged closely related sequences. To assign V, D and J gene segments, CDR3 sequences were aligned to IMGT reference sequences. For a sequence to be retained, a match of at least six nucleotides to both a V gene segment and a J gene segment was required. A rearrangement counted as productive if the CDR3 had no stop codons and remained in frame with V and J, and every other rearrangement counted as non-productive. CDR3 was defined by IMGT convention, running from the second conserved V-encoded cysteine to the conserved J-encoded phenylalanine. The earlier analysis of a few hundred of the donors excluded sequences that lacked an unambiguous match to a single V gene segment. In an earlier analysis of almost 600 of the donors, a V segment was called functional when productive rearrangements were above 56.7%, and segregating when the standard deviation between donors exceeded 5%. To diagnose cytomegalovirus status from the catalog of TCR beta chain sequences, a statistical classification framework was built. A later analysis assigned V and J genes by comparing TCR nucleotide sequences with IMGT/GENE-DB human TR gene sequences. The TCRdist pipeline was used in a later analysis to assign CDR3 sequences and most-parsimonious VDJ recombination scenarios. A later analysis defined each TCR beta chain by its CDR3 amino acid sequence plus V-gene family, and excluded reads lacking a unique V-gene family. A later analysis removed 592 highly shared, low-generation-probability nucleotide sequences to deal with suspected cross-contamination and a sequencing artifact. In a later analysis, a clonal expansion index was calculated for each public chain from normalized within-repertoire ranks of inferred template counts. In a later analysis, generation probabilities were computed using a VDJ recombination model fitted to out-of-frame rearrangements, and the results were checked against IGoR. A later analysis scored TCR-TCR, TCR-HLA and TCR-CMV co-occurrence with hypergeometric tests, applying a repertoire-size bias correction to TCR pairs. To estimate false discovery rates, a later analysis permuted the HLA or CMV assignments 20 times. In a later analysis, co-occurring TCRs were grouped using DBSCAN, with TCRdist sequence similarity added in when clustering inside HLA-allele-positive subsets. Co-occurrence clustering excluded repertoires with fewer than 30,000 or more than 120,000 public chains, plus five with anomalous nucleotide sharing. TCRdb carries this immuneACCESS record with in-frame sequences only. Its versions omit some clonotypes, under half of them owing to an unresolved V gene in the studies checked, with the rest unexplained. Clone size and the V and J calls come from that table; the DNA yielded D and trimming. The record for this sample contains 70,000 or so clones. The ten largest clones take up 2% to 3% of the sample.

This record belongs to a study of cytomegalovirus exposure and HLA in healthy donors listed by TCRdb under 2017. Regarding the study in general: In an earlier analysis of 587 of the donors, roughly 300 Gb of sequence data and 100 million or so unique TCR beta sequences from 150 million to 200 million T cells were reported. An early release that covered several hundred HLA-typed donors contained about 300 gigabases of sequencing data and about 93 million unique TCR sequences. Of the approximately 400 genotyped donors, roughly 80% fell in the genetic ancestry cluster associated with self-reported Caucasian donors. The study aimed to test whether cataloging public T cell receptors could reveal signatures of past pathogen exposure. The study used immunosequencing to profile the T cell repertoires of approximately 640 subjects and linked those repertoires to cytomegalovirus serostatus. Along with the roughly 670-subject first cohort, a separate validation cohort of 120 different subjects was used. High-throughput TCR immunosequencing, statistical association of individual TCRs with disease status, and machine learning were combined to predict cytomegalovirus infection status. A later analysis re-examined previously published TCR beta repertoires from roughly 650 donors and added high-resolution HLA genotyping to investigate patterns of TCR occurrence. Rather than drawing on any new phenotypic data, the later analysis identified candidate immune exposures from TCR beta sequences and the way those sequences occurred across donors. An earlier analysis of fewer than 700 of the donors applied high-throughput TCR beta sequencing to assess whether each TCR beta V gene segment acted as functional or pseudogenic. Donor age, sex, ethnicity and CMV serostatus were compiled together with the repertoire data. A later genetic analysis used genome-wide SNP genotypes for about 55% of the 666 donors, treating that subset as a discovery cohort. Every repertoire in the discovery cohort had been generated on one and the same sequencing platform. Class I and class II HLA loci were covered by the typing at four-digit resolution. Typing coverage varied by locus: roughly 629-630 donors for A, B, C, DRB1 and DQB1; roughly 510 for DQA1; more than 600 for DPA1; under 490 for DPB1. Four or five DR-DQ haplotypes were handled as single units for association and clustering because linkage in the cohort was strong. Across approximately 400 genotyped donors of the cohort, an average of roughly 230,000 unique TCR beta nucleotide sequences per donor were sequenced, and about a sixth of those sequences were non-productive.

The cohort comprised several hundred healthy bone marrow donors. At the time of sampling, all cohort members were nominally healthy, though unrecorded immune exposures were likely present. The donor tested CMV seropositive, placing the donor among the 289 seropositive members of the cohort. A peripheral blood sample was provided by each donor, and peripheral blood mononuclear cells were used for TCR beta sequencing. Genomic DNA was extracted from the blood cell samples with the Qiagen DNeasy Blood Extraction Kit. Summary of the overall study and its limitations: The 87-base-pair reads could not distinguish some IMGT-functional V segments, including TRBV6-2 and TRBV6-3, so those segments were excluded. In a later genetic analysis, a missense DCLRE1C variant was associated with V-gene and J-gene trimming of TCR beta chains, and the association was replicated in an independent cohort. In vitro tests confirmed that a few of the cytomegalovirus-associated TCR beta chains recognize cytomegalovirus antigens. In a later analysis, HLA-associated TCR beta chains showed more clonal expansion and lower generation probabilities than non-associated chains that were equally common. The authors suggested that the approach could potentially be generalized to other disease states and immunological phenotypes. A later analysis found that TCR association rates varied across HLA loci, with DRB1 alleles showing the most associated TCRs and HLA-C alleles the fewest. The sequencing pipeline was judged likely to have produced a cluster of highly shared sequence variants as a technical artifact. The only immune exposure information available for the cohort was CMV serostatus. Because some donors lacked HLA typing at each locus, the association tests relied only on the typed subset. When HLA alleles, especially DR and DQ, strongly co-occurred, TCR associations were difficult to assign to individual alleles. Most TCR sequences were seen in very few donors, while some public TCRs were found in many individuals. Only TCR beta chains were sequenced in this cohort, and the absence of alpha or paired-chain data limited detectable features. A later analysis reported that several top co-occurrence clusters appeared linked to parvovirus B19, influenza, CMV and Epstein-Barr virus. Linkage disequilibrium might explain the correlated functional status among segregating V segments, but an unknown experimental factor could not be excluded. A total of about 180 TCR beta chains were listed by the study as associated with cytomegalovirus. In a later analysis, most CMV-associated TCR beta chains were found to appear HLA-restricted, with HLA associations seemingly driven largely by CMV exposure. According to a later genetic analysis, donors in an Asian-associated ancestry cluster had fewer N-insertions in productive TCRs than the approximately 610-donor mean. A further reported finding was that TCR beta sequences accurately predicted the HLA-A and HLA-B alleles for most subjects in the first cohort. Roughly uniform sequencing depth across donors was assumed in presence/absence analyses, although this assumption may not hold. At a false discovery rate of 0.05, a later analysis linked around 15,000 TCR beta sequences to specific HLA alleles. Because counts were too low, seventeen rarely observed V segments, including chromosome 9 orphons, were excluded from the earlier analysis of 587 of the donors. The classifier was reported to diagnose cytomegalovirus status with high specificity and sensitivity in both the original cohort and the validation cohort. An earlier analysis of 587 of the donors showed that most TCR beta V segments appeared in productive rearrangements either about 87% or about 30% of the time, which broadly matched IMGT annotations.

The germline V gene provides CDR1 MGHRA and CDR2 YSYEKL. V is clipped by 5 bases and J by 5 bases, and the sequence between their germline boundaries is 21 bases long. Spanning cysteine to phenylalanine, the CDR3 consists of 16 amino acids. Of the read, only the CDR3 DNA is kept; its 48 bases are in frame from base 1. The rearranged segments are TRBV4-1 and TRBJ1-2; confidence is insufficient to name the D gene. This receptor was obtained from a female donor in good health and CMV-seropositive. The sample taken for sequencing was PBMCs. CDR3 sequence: CASSNQVTGRVYGYTF. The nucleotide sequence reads TGCGCCAGCAGCAATCAAGTCACCGGGCGGGTTTATGGCTACACCTTC.